Each of the 28 T cell receptor beta chains below was sequenced from the same sample in a study of blood T cell repertoires in COVID-19 (dated by TCRdb to between 2020 and 2021). Library generation was performed with the immunoSEQ multiplex PCR assay. TCRdb took this table from immuneACCESS and kept in-frame rearrangements with V and J called. Such tables lack part of the clones; where checked against another copy, unresolved V genes explain under half of the gap, and the rest is unexplained. The sample records tens of thousands of clones, around 85% of which are singletons. The leading ten clones occupy about an eighth of the sample. The sequencing sample was made of peripheral blood. The receptors shown here come from a human donor in a cohort sampled during active COVID-19.

The rearrangement uses TRBV10-1 and TRBJ2-7; D is perhaps TRBD2 (6 bases). Germline CDR1 and CDR2: WNHNN and SYGVQD (reference sequence). Trimming shortened V by 7 bases and J by 4 bases, and 23 bases separated the two germline ends. The CDR3 runs 16 residues. The CDR3 DNA is TGCGCCAGCACCCGCCTTGGTGGGGGACTCCGATACGAGCAGTACTTC. Its protein product is CASTRLGGGLRYEQYF.

The chain carries TRBV3-1 (or the pseudogene TRBV3-2) and TRBJ2-5; the D gene is possibly TRBD2 (6 bases). The V gene's germline CDR1 is LGHDT and CDR2 YNNKEL (reference sequence). The V gene lost 3 bases and the J gene lost 4 bases, with 9 bases spanning the gap. This CDR3 is built from 13 residues. CDR3 coding DNA: TGTGCCAGCAGCCACGCGGGGTCAGAGACCCAGTACTTC. It specifies CASSHAGSETQYF.

J is TRBJ1-2 and V is TRBV6-4, with D uncertain. V was clipped by 0 bases and J by 7 bases, with 9 bases between them. This CDR3 spans 13 amino acids. Germline V gives CDR1 MRHNA, CDR2 SNTAGT. The CDR3 here is CASSDSSSAGYTF. The DNA of the CDR3 is TGTGCCAGCAGTGACTCGAGTTCCGCTGGCTACACCTTC.

The chain joins TRBV5-1 to TRBJ2-3; a possible D gene is TRBD2 (6 bases). Germline lookup yields CDR1 SGHRS and CDR2 YFSETQ. V dropped 0 bases and J dropped 0 bases, with 11 bases sitting between them. There are 16 residues in the CDR3. The CDR3 spells CASSLEPGTSTDTQYF. CDR3 coding DNA: TGCGCCAGCAGCTTGGAGCCCGGGACTAGCACAGATACGCAGTATTTT.

The V call is TRBV29-1, the J call TRBJ2-7; 9 positions match TRBD1. Germline trimming cut 6 bases from V and 6 bases from J; bases unmatched to any gene: 6. Germline CDR1 SQVTM, CDR2 ANQGSEA. CDR3 size: 12 residues. The CDR3 nucleotides are TGCAGCGTATCAGAGACAGGGGGCGAGCAGTACTTC. Translation gives CSVSETGGEQYF.

The rearrangement joins TRBV6-5 to TRBJ2-4, with 7 bases that match TRBD1. Germline-derived CDR1 and CDR2 are MNHEY and SVGAGI. The junction had 4 bases not matched to a gene; V was cut back by 2 bases and J by 6 bases. This CDR3 is 14 amino acids long. The DNA of the CDR3 is TGTGCCAGCAGTTACCCAGGACAGGCAAACATTCAGTACTTC. Translating it yields CASSYPGQANIQYF.

This chain connects TRBV24-1 to TRBJ2-2; D possibly corresponds to TRBD2 (5 bases). Germline V gene data show CDR1 as KGHDR and CDR2 as SFDVKD. The CDR3 loop spans 17 amino acids. V lost 4 bases to trimming and J lost 4 bases, with 18 bases between them. The CDR3 sequence is CATSDPEAATITGELFF. In DNA, the CDR3 is TGTGCCACCAGTGACCCGGAAGCGGCTACTATCACCGGGGAGCTGTTTTTT.

This rearrangement joins TRBV15 to TRBJ2-7; 8 bases match TRBD2. The CDR3 spans 16 residues. V gave up 0 bases and J gave up 2 bases; unmatched junction bases: 6. The germline gives CDR1 LNHNV, CDR2 YYDKDF (reference sequence). The DNA of the CDR3 is TGTGCCACCAGCAGAGATTCGGGAGGGCTCCCCTACGAGCAGTACTTC. It encodes CATSRDSGGLPYEQYF.

The chain links TRBV12-3 or TRBV12-4 to TRBJ1-2, with a weak D call TRBD1 (6 bases). This CDR3 region has 12 residues. V was shortened by 6 bases and J by 8 bases, with 13 bases between the two germline ends. CDR3 sequence (DNA): TGTGCCAGCAGCCCTACAGGGATCGGCTACACCTTC. Its protein product is CASSPTGIGYTF.

V and J are TRBV4-2 and TRBJ2-1, with a tentative D call TRBD1 (5 bases). The length of the CDR3 is 14 residues. In germline, CDR1 is LGHNA, CDR2 YNFKEQ. Trimming cost V 4 bases and J 5 bases, with 12 bases left between them. For the CDR3, the DNA is TGTGCCAGCAGCCCCTTGGGGCCACACAATGAGCAGTTCTTC. It encodes CASSPLGPHNEQFF.

The chain combines TRBV29-1 with TRBJ2-7, with TRBD2 matching over 14 bases. The CDR3 is made up of 13 amino acids. V dropped 6 bases and J dropped 4; count of bases not matched to a gene: 2. The germline V gene encodes CDR1 SQVTM and CDR2 ANQGSEA. DNA for the CDR3: TGCAGCGTGGGGACTAGCGGGAGTTACGAGCAGTACTTC. Residues: CSVGTSGSYEQYF.

This clone was detected once. The CDR3 DNA sequence: TGTGCCACCAGTGGGGGACAGGTGGGACAAGAGACCCAGTACTTC. This sequence encodes CATSGGQVGQETQYF. The rearrangement uses TRBV15 and TRBJ2-5, with TRBD1 matching 8 bases. Germline trimming cut 6 bases from V and 2 bases from J; bases unmatched to any gene: 8. Germline CDR1 is LNHNV and CDR2 is YYDKDF (reference sequence). CDR3 size: 15 residues. The full variable domain, its missing parts supplied by reference TRBV15 and TRBJ2-5, is DAMVIQNPRYQVTQFGKPVTLSCSQTLNHNVMYWYQQKSSQAPKLLFHYYDKDFNNEADTPDNFQSRRPNTSFCFLDIRSPGLGDTAMYLCATSGGQVGQETQYFGPGTRLLVL.

In the case of this clone: One end of the junction does not line up with germline, which may come from a read error. The chain carries TRBV28 and TRBJ1-6; weak D call: TRBD1 (6 bases). The CDR3 is 16 amino acids. Per the germline V gene, CDR1 is MDHEN and CDR2 is SYDVKM. Here the CDR3 reads CARSSRARRGRPLLHF. DNA for the CDR3: TGTGCCCGCAGCTCCCGGGCGAGGCGGGGGCGCCCCCTCCTCCACTTT. Supplemented by reference TRBV28 and TRBJ1-6, the full variable domain reads DVKVTQSSRYLVKRTGEKVFLECVQDMDHENMFWYRQDPGLGLRLIYFSYDVKMKEKGDIPEGYSVSREKKERFSLILESASTNQTSMYLCARSSRARRGRPLLHFGNGTRLTVT.

The sample holds one count of this clone. The V and J genes are TRBV2 and TRBJ1-2, with D possibly being TRBD1 (6 bases). The CDR3 runs to 12 residues. V lost 8 bases and J lost 8, with 15 bases in between. Germline assignment: CDR1 SNHLY and CDR2 FYNNEI. The CDR3 protein is CASGTGILGYTF. The DNA for the CDR3 is TGTGCCAGCGGAACAGGGATCTTAGGCTACACCTTC.

The chain carries TRBV30 and TRBJ1-5; TRBD1 aligns across 7 bases. CDR3 length: 11 amino acids. Germline trimming cut 3 bases from V and 11 bases from J; bases unmatched to any gene: 4. Germline CDR1 GTSNPN, CDR2 SVGIG (reference sequence). The CDR3 sequence: CAWRDTGAQHF. The CDR3 DNA sequence: TGTGCCTGGAGGGATACAGGGGCCCAGCATTTT.

The chain combines TRBV19 with TRBJ2-3, with D perhaps TRBD2 (5 bases). Germline loops: CDR1 LNHDA, CDR2 SQIVND (reference sequence). V lost 3 bases and J lost 0, with 10 bases in between. This CDR3 comprises 15 residues. The CDR3 is CASSIGLPSTDTQYF. The DNA for the CDR3 is TGTGCCAGTAGTATTGGACTGCCTAGCACAGATACGCAGTATTTT.

This clone was detected only once. The chain joins TRBV30 to TRBJ1-6; 8 bases agree with TRBD1. The CDR3 sequence is 13 residues long. The germline gives CDR1 GTSNPN, CDR2 SVGIG (reference sequence). V trimming: 8 bases; J trimming: 6 bases; junction bases outside the gene matches: 6. This CDR3 is CAGQGEANSPLHF. The DNA for the CDR3 is TGTGCCGGACAGGGAGAGGCTAATTCACCCCTCCACTTT.

This chain uses TRBV5-1 with TRBJ2-5, with unresolved D. This CDR3 region has 14 residues. The germline V gene encodes CDR1 SGHRS and CDR2 YFSETQ. Between the trimmed V and J ends, which lost 1 base and 5 bases, there was a span of 12 bases. The CDR3 sequence is CASSLTAGTETQYF. CDR3 in DNA: TGCGCCAGCAGCTTGACGGCAGGTACGGAGACCCAGTACTTC.

The chain recombines TRBV2 with TRBJ2-7, with unresolved D. The CDR3 is made up of 12 amino acids. Germline loops: CDR1 SNHLY, CDR2 FYNNEI. Trimming shortened V by 7 bases and J by 2 bases, and 9 bases separated the two germline ends. This chain's CDR3 is CASTGSTYEQYF. The CDR3 nucleotides read TGTGCCAGCACGGGTTCTACCTACGAGCAGTACTTC.

This clone was seen just once. The chain employs TRBV2 and TRBJ2-5; maybe TRBD1 (5 bases). This CDR3 contains 13 residues. Trimming cost V 5 bases and J 5 bases, with 12 bases left between them. Per the germline V gene, CDR1 is SNHLY and CDR2 is FYNNEI. The CDR3 sequence: CASSWQGGETQYF. The DNA for the CDR3 is TGTGCCAGCAGTTGGCAGGGCGGCGAGACCCAGTACTTC.

The rearrangement uses TRBV21-1 and TRBJ2-3; no check of the table's D call, TRBD2, against the DNA was made. TRBV21-1 is recorded as a pseudogene. The CDR3 loop spans 20 amino acids. CDR3 loop: CASSTASPGTSGTSADTQYF. As DNA, the CDR3 is TGTGCCAGCAGCACCGCTTCGCCCGGGACTAGCGGGACCAGCGCAGATACGCAGTATTTT.

The chain is built from TRBV4-2 and TRBJ2-3, with 8 bases matching TRBD2. J gave up 0 bases and V 1 base, and 3 bases lay outside the gene matches. Germline values: CDR1 LGHNA, CDR2 YNFKEQ. The CDR3 is 16 amino acids. CDR3 bases: TGTGCCAGCAGCCAAGGGACTAGCTCCAGCACAGATACGCAGTATTTT. Amino acid sequence: CASSQGTSSSTDTQYF.

This clone was detected a few times. The rearrangement uses TRBV7-3 and TRBJ1-5; the D gene is possibly TRBD1 (5 bases). The CDR3 totals 15 residues. V dropped 1 base and J dropped 3 bases, with 10 bases sitting between them. Per the germline V gene, CDR1 is SGHTA and CDR2 is FQGTGA. CDR3 bases: TGTGCCAGCAGCTTAAGGGGCGGCTTCAATCAGCCCCAGCATTTT. It translates to CASSLRGGFNQPQHF. Combining the CDR3 with reference TRBV7-3 and TRBJ1-5 gives the whole variable domain GAGVSQTPSNKVTEKGKYVELRCDPISGHTALYWYRQSLGQGPEFLIYFQGTGAADDSGLPNDRFFAVRPEGSVSTLKIQRTERGDSAVYLCASSLRGGFNQPQHFGDGTRLSIL.

This clone was found once. V gene TRBV7-3 combines with J gene TRBJ1-6; TRBD1 matches 8 bases. CDR1 and CDR2 (germline): SGHTA, FQGTGA. Trimming at V came to 5 bases and at J to 11 bases, leaving 5 bases not matched to a gene. The CDR3 covers 13 residues. The CDR3 DNA reads TGTGCCAGCAGCCTAGACAGGGGTACACCCCTCCACTTT. Encoded protein: CASSLDRGTPLHF.

In its sample, this clone was seen once. This chain joins TRBV6-6 and TRBJ1-1, with a possible D match to TRBD1 (6 bases). Trimming stripped 6 bases from V and 4 bases from J, with 18 bases between. Germline V gene data show CDR1 as MNHNY and CDR2 as SVGAGI (reference sequence). The CDR3 is 15 amino acids. For the CDR3, the DNA is TGTGCCAGCAGAGAGGAGGGAGGGGGTAGCACTGAAGCTTTCTTT. Translating it yields CASREEGGGSTEAFF.

The rearrangement links TRBV4-3 to TRBJ2-1; D is perhaps TRBD1 (6 bases). V shed 6 bases and J shed 4 bases, with 13 bases lying between them. Looked up from germline, CDR1 is LGHNA and CDR2 is YSLEER. The CDR3 covers 14 residues. CDR3 region: CASRMTRGYNEQFF. Here the CDR3 DNA reads TGCGCCAGCAGAATGACCAGGGGATACAATGAGCAGTTCTTC.

The genes are TRBV5-6 and TRBJ2-1, with TRBD2 matching 10 bases. The CDR3 is 17 amino acids. CDR1 and CDR2 (germline): SGHDT, YYEEEE. V was pared by 4 bases and J by 2 bases, with 9 bases of the junction left unmatched. The CDR3 sequence is CASSTRGLARTYNEQFF. In DNA, the CDR3 is TGTGCCAGCAGCACGAGGGGACTAGCGAGAACCTACAATGAGCAGTTCTTC.

The table lists this clone with a count of one. The V gene is TRBV10-3, the J gene TRBJ2-1; 10 bases are shared with TRBD1. V shed 0 bases and J 5 bases; nucleotides not matched to a gene: 10. Germline V gene data show CDR1 as ENHRY and CDR2 as SYGVKD. The CDR3 is 18 amino acids. DNA for the CDR3: TGTGCCATCAGTGAGTCAGGATCGACAGGGGGCCCTAACAATGAGCAGTTCTTC. It translates to CAISESGSTGGPNNEQFF.